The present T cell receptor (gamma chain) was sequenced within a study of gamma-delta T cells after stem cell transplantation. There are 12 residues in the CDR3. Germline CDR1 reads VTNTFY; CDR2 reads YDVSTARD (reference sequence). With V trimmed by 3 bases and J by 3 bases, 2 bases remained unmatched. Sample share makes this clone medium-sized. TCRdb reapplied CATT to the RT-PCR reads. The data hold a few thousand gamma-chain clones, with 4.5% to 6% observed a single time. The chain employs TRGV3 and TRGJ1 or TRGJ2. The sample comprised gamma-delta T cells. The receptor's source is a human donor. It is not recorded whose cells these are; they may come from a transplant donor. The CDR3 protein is CATWDAYYKKLF. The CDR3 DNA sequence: TGTGCCACCTGGGACGCTTATTATAAGAAACTCTTT.